The 12 T cell receptor beta chains given below trace back to one sample, sequenced in a study of long-term antiretroviral therapy in people with HIV. Version v3.0 of the immunoSEQ assay was performed at survey level. Libraries were prepared by immunoSEQ multiplex PCR; TCRdb keeps only in-frame clonotypes and omits some of them. This sample has approximately 9,600 clones, with 84% found just once. The sample was unsorted PBMCs, taken 0.3 years before starting antiretroviral therapy. All receptors come from a man between 25 and 39 years old with HIV.

This chain uses TRBV7-3 with TRBJ1-2; tentative D call: TRBD1 (6 bases). This CDR3 has 14 amino acids. Germline V gene lookup returns CDR1 SGHTA and CDR2 FQGTGA. With 2 bases removed from V and 5 bases from J, the gap between germline ends came to 12 bases. This CDR3 reads CASSLDSGAYGYTF. In DNA form, the CDR3 reads TGTGCCAGCAGCTTAGATTCAGGGGCTTATGGCTACACCTTC.

The chain combines TRBV7-2 with TRBJ2-2, with 9 bases fitting TRBD1. With 1 base clipped from V and 4 bases from J, the junction kept 7 bases outside the gene matches. CDR1 is SGHTA and CDR2 is FQGNSA in the germline V gene. The CDR3 is made up of 17 amino acids. This CDR3 reads CASSLVGTGISTGELFF. For the CDR3, the DNA is TGTGCCAGCAGCTTAGTTGGGACAGGGATTAGCACCGGGGAGCTGTTTTTT. Filled out from reference TRBV7-2 and TRBJ2-2, the complete variable domain reads GAGVSQSPSNKVTEKGKDVELRCDPISGHTALYWYRQSLGQGLEFLIYFQGNSAPDKSGLPSDRFSAERTGGSVSTLTIQRTQQEDSAVYLCASSLVGTGISTGELFFGEGSRLTVL.

V is TRBV6-5 and J is TRBJ1-5; D is unclear. The length of the CDR3 is 14 residues. V lost 2 bases, J lost 3 bases, and 8 bases lay in between. Germline CDR1 is MNHEY and CDR2 is SVGAGI. CDR3 sequence reads: CASSYRVNNQPQHF. CDR3 sequence (DNA): TGTGCCAGCAGTTACAGGGTAAACAATCAGCCCCAGCATTTT.

This chain links TRBV9 with TRBJ2-1; D ambiguous. The germline CDR1 and CDR2 sequences are SGDLS and YYNGEE. The V gene lost 0 bases and the J gene lost 3 bases, with 7 bases spanning the gap. This CDR3 has 14 residues. CDR3 in DNA: TGTGCCAGCAGCGTAGACACAGTCTACAATGAGCAGTTCTTC. It specifies CASSVDTVYNEQFF.

V gene TRBV28 combines with J gene TRBJ1-4; 7 bases fit TRBD1. CDR1 is MDHEN and CDR2 is SYDVKM in the germline V gene. The CDR3 runs to 15 residues. V lost 4 bases and J lost 3; bases outside the gene matches: 5. CDR3 nucleotides: TGTGCCAGCAGTTCCTCGACAGGGCCTAATGAAAAACTGTTTTTT. Amino acids: CASSSSTGPNEKLFF. The full variable domain, its missing parts supplied by reference TRBV28 and TRBJ1-4, is DVKVTQSSRYLVKRTGEKVFLECVQDMDHENMFWYRQDPGLGLRLIYFSYDVKMKEKGDIPEGYSVSREKKERFSLILESASTNQTSMYLCASSSSTGPNEKLFFGSGTQLSVL.

The CDR3 DNA is TGTGCCAGTAGTACCACAGGGGGATGGGGGACTGAAGCTTTCTTT. It is translated as CASSTTGGWGTEAFF. The rearrangement uses TRBV19 and TRBJ1-1; 8 bases are a match to TRBD1. The junction had 9 bases not matched to a gene; V was cut back by 4 bases and J by 5 bases. Germline CDR1 is LNHDA and CDR2 is SQIVND (reference sequence). This CDR3 comprises 15 residues.

This clone was found a few times. V and J are TRBV5-1 and TRBJ2-5; 11 bases agree with TRBD1. Germline lookup yields CDR1 SGHRS and CDR2 YFSETQ. V shed 4 bases and J 0 bases; nucleotides not matched to a gene: 5. The CDR3 is 16 residues long. The CDR3 spells CASSPGTGGYQETQYF. CDR3 in DNA: TGCGCCAGCAGCCCCGGGACAGGGGGTTACCAAGAGACCCAGTACTTC.

J is TRBJ1-2 and V is TRBV2; D may be TRBD1 (6 bases). There are 16 residues in the CDR3. CDR1 is SNHLY, CDR2 FYNNEI, per germline. V was trimmed by 8 bases and J by 0 bases, leaving 19 bases between them. The CDR3 reads CASHTNTGKANYGYTF. In DNA, the CDR3 is TGTGCCAGCCACACTAACACAGGGAAAGCTAACTATGGCTACACCTTC.

The chain uses TRBV28 and TRBJ2-7, with TRBD2 identical over 9 bases. Germline V lookup: CDR1 MDHEN, CDR2 SYDVKM. Trimming at V came to 5 bases and at J to 2 bases, leaving 10 bases not matched to a gene. This CDR3 region has 16 residues. DNA for the CDR3: TGTGCCAGCAGTAACAAATTAGCGGGAGAGGCCTACGAGCAGTACTTC. Translating gives CASSNKLAGEAYEQYF. Drawing the rest from reference TRBV28 and TRBJ2-7, the complete variable domain is DVKVTQSSRYLVKRTGEKVFLECVQDMDHENMFWYRQDPGLGLRLIYFSYDVKMKEKGDIPEGYSVSREKKERFSLILESASTNQTSMYLCASSNKLAGEAYEQYFGPGTRLTVT.

This chain connects TRBV30 to TRBJ2-7, with a possible D match to TRBD2 (6 bases). The CDR3 is 12 amino acids. Germline lookup yields CDR1 GTSNPN and CDR2 SVGIG (reference sequence). The V end was cut by 2 bases, the J end by 6 bases, with 11 bases between. CDR3 residues: CAWSQGAGEQYF. In DNA form, the CDR3 reads TGTGCCTGGAGTCAAGGAGCGGGCGAGCAGTACTTC.

The CDR3 protein is CASSLKGLLMNTEAFF. DNA for the CDR3: TGTGCCAGCAGCTTGAAGGGCCTCCTAATGAACACTGAAGCTTTCTTT. The V call is TRBV5-6, the J call TRBJ1-1, with D uncertain. This CDR3 contains 16 residues. The ends were cut back, 1 base at V and 0 bases at J, with 13 bases in the middle. Germline-derived CDR1 and CDR2 are SGHDT and YYEEEE.

The rearrangement links TRBV7-9 to TRBJ2-1; tentatively, D is TRBD2 (5 bases). The CDR3 is 16 residues long. The germline V gene has CDR1 SEHNR and CDR2 FQNEAQ (reference sequence). Trimming pared 1 base from V and 2 bases from J, leaving 12 bases between. In DNA form, the CDR3 reads TGTGCCAGCAGCTTAGTTGAGGGAGTTGCCTACAATGAGCAGTTCTTC. Encoded protein: CASSLVEGVAYNEQFF.